This TCR beta chain derives from a study of cytomegalovirus exposure and HLA in healthy donors. The CDR3 consists of 14 residues. V lost 2 bases and J lost 5, with 13 bases in between. CDR1 is SGDLS, CDR2 YYNGEE, per germline. This clone has just one count. Some clones are missing from TCRdb's copy, which holds only in-frame ones; the method was immunoSEQ multiplex PCR. The table has approximately 120,000 clones, roughly 90% seen once. This TCR derives from a young woman in good health and CMV-seronegative. The chain is built from TRBV9 and TRBJ1-1, with D perhaps matching TRBD1 (6 bases). Input material: PBMCs. CDR3 amino acids: CASSVGGPGTEAFF. As DNA, the CDR3 is TGTGCCAGCAGCGTGGGGGGGCCAGGAACTGAAGCTTTCTTT.